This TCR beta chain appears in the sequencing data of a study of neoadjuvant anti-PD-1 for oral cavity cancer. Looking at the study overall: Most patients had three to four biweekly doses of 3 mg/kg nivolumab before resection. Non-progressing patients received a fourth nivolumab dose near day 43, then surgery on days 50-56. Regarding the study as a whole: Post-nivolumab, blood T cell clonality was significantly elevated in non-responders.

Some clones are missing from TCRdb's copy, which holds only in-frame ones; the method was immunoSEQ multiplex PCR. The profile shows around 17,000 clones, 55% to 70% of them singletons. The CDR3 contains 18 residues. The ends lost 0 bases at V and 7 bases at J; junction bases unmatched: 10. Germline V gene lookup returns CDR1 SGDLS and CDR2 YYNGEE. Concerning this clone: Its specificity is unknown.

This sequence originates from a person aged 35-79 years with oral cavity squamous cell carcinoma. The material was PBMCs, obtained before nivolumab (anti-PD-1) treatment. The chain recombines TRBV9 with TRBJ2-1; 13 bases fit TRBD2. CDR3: CASSVEGEPGLAGNEQFF. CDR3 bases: TGTGCCAGCAGCGTAGAGGGGGAACCGGGACTAGCGGGGAATGAGCAGTTCTTC. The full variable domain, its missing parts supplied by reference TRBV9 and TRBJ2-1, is DSGVTQTPKHLITATGQRVTLRCSPRSGDLSVYWYQQSLDQGLQFLIQYYNGEERAKGNILERFSAQQFPDLHSELNLSSLELGDSALYFCASSVEGEPGLAGNEQFFGPGTRLTVL.